The rows below give T cell receptor beta chains drawn from one sample of a study of blood T cells in healthy people across ages. Via MiXCR, TCRdb re-called the 5' RACE reads, giving one row per CDR3 protein. Among under 800,000 distinct CDR3 sequences listed, roughly 47% were seen once. Sequenced: blood. These receptors were obtained from a woman aged 55-69 years in good health. The CDR3 runs from the conserved cysteine through the conserved F or W. The D gene is left open where the match is weak. Size is stated for part of the rows, as once, few or many counts, or as a class when the clone is expanded.

cdr3_aa: CASSLWGAGAGADTQYF; cdr3_nt: TGTGCCAGCAGTTTATGGGGGGCCGGGGCGGGCGCAGATACGCAGTATTTT; j_call: TRBJ2-3; v_call: TRBV27; d_call: NA; clone_size: NA
cdr3_aa: CASSQQYNYGYTF; cdr3_nt: TGTGCCAGCAGCCAACAGTACAACTATGGCTACACCTTC; j_call: TRBJ1-2; v_call: TRBV14; d_call: NA; clone_size: few
cdr3_aa: CASSSPGLANNEQFF; cdr3_nt: TGTGCCAGCAGCTCTCCGGGACTAGCTAACAATGAGCAGTTCTTC; j_call: TRBJ2-1; v_call: TRBV7-3; d_call: TRBD2; clone_size: NA
cdr3_aa: CASSLTRTNIQYF; cdr3_nt: TGTGCCAGCAGCCTAACGAGGACAAACATTCAGTACTTC; j_call: TRBJ2-4; v_call: TRBV25-1; d_call: NA; clone_size: few
cdr3_aa: CSARDLVEANYGYTF; cdr3_nt: TGCAGTGCTAGAGATCTAGTTGAGGCCAACTATGGCTACACCTTC; j_call: TRBJ1-2; v_call: TRBV20-1; d_call: NA; clone_size: NA
cdr3_aa: CSAQRGRLSSYNSPLHF; cdr3_nt: TGCAGTGCTCAACGGGGTCGGCTGAGCTCCTATAATTCACCCCTCCACTTT; j_call: TRBJ1-6; v_call: TRBV20-1; d_call: NA; clone_size: NA
cdr3_aa: CSVDVRSLEKLFF; cdr3_nt: TGCAGCGTTGACGTCAGGTCCCTTGAAAAACTGTTTTTT; j_call: TRBJ1-4; v_call: TRBV29-1; d_call: NA; clone_size: NA
cdr3_aa: CASSPGYSGGYNEQYF; cdr3_nt: TGTGCCAGCAGCCCGGGCTATTCCGGGGGTTACAATGAGCAGTACTTC; j_call: TRBJ2-7; v_call: TRBV3-1; d_call: NA; clone_size: NA
cdr3_aa: CSARGSSSTYEQYF; cdr3_nt: TGCAGTGCTAGAGGGTCCAGCTCCACCTACGAGCAGTACTTC; j_call: TRBJ2-7; v_call: TRBV20-1; d_call: NA; clone_size: NA
cdr3_aa: CATSDGDRPNQPQHF; cdr3_nt: TGTGCCACCAGTGATGGAGACAGGCCTAATCAGCCCCAGCATTTT; j_call: TRBJ1-5; v_call: TRBV24-1; d_call: NA; clone_size: NA
cdr3_aa: CASAPLGNEQFF; cdr3_nt: TGTGCCAGCGCACCGCTAGGGAATGAGCAGTTCTTC; j_call: TRBJ2-1; v_call: TRBV3-1; d_call: NA; clone_size: many
cdr3_aa: CASSSAGEYNEQFF; cdr3_nt: TGTGCCAGCAGTTCAGCGGGAGAATACAATGAGCAGTTCTTC; j_call: TRBJ2-1; v_call: TRBV28; d_call: TRBD2; clone_size: once
cdr3_aa: CSASPWGGNEQYF; cdr3_nt: TGCAGCGCATCCCCCTGGGGGGGTAACGAGCAGTACTTC; j_call: TRBJ2-7; v_call: TRBV29-1; d_call: TRBD2; clone_size: few
cdr3_aa: CASRAGTSGSEQFF; cdr3_nt: TGTGCCAGCAGGGCCGGGACTAGCGGGAGCGAGCAGTTCTTC; j_call: TRBJ2-1; v_call: TRBV7-2; d_call: TRBD2; clone_size: few
cdr3_aa: CASSPMGAGVGDEQFF; cdr3_nt: TGTGCCAGCAGTCCGATGGGGGCGGGAGTGGGGGATGAGCAGTTCTTC; j_call: TRBJ2-1; v_call: TRBV12-3/TRBV12-4; d_call: NA; clone_size: many
cdr3_aa: CASSSTLAGGASTDTQYF; cdr3_nt: TGTGCCAGCAGCTCCACCTTAGCAGGGGGGGCGAGCACAGATACGCAGTATTTT; j_call: TRBJ2-3; v_call: TRBV11-2; d_call: NA; clone_size: NA
cdr3_aa: CASSDYEQYF; cdr3_nt: TGTGCCAGCAGTGACTACGAGCAGTACTTC; j_call: TRBJ2-7; v_call: TRBV2; d_call: NA; clone_size: many
cdr3_aa: CASSLASAGEQYF; cdr3_nt: TGTGCCAGCAGTTTGGCTTCGGCAGGAGAGCAGTACTTC; j_call: TRBJ2-7; v_call: TRBV27; d_call: NA; clone_size: NA
cdr3_aa: CASTTREKLFF; cdr3_nt: TGTGCCAGCACCACCCGGGAAAAACTGTTTTTT; j_call: TRBJ1-4; v_call: TRBV2; d_call: NA; clone_size: NA
cdr3_aa: CASDPGGTSYEQYF; cdr3_nt: TGTGCCAGTGATCCAGGCGGGACCTCCTACGAGCAGTACTTC; j_call: TRBJ2-7; v_call: TRBV6-1; d_call: NA; clone_size: NA
cdr3_aa: CASSSTLSGNTEAFF; cdr3_nt: TGCGCCAGCAGCTCGACCCTATCAGGGAACACTGAAGCTTTCTTT; j_call: TRBJ1-1; v_call: TRBV5-1; d_call: NA; clone_size: few
cdr3_aa: CASSLARSSYNEQFF; cdr3_nt: TGTGCCAGCAGTTTAGCTAGAAGCTCCTACAATGAGCAGTTCTTC; j_call: TRBJ2-1; v_call: TRBV12-3/TRBV12-4; d_call: NA; clone_size: NA
cdr3_aa: CASSQPGRYNEQFF; cdr3_nt: TGTGCCAGCAGCCAGCCAGGGAGGTACAATGAGCAGTTCTTC; j_call: TRBJ2-1; v_call: TRBV3-1; d_call: NA; clone_size: many